The rows below give T cell receptor beta chains drawn from one sample of a study of Tregs in tolerant kidney transplant recipients. Clones were sequenced by immunoSEQ multiplex PCR, and TCRdb holds only the in-frame ones, with some missing. Found here are about 66,000 clones, approximately 92% of them singletons; the top ten hold 9.5% to 13%. The sequences come from CD8+ T cells from blood, collected before the transplant. The source is a human donor who received a combined kidney and bone marrow transplant. CDR3s include the opening cysteine and the closing phenylalanine or tryptophan. Each record gives: clone size, J gene, V gene, D gene, CDR3 DNA, CDR3 protein. A D gene is named only where the DNA matches it firmly. Only part of the rows carry a size: once, few, many, or a class if the clone is expanded.

>NA|TRBJ2-3|TRBV6-5|NA
TGTGCCAGCAGTTACGGGCAGGGGAAGACAGATACGCAGTATTTT
CASSYGQGKTDTQYF
>NA|TRBJ2-3|TRBV13|TRBD2
TGTGCCAGCAGCTTAGCGGGAGGATACAACACAGATACGCAGTATTTT
CASSLAGGYNTDTQYF
>NA|TRBJ2-6|TRBV7-2|NA
TGTGCCAGCAGCTTAGTATCTGGGGCCAACGTCCTGACTTTC
CASSLVSGANVLTF
>NA|TRBJ2-3|TRBV7-2|TRBD2
TGTGCCAGCAGCTTACTAGCGGGACTGAGCACAGATACGCAGTATTTT
CASSLLAGLSTDTQYF
>NA|TRBJ2-2|TRBV4-1|NA
TGCGCCAGCATCGACGGGGGCACCGGGGAGCTGTTTTTT
CASIDGGTGELFF
>NA|TRBJ2-7|TRBV7-9|TRBD1
TGTGCCAGCATTCCGGGACAGGGGCCCTACGAGCAGTACTTC
CASIPGQGPYEQYF
>NA|TRBJ1-2|TRBV19|NA
TGTGCCAGTAGTCCCCACCCTAGGACGGACGACTATATTACCCTATATGGCTACACCTTC
CASSPHPRTDDYITLYGYTF
>NA|TRBJ2-6|TRBV7-9|TRBD1
TGTGCCAGCAGCTTAGCGCTTCAGGGGGCCCCCGGGGCCAACGTCCTGACTTTC
CASSLALQGAPGANVLTF
>NA|TRBJ1-5|TRBV10-3|NA
TGTGCCATCAGTGATGGAACAGCAGCCGGGAGTCAGCCCCAGCATTTT
CAISDGTAAGSQPQHF
>NA|TRBJ1-1|TRBV30|TRBD1
TGTGCCTGGAGCAGTACCGGGACAGGGGGCAATACTGAAGCTTTCTTT
CAWSSTGTGGNTEAFF
>NA|TRBJ2-7|TRBV7-8|NA
TGTGCCAGCAGCTTAGGGGCACCGACCTACGAGCAGTACTTC
CASSLGAPTYEQYF
>few|TRBJ1-1|TRBV5-6|NA
TGTGCCAGCAGCTTAGGACTGGGAACTGAAGCTTTCTTT
CASSLGLGTEAFF
>NA|TRBJ2-2|TRBV9|NA
TGTGCCAGCAGGAGCGGTAACACCGGGGAGCTGTTTTTT
CASRSGNTGELFF
>NA|TRBJ1-2|TRBV19|NA
TGTGCCAGTAGATCGGGACACCAGAGTAACTATGGTTACACCTTC
CASRSGHQSNYGYTF
>NA|TRBJ2-3|TRBV9|TRBD2
TGTGCCAGCAGCGCCTCCGCGGGAGAGGGAAATACGCAGTATTTT
CASSASAGEGNTQYF
>few|TRBJ1-2|TRBV27|NA
TGTGCCAGCAGTCATGGGGGCCTAGGAGGCTACACCTTC
CASSHGGLGGYTF
>NA|TRBJ2-3|TRBV18|NA
TGTGCCAGCTCACGACAGTTAGGTGCCACAGATACGCAGTATTTT
CASSRQLGATDTQYF
>NA|TRBJ2-3|TRBV7-8|TRBD2
TGTGCCAGCAGCTTGGGGACTAGCGGAACAGATACGCAGTATTTT
CASSLGTSGTDTQYF
>NA|TRBJ2-2|TRBV10-3|NA
TGTGCCATCGGGTTCGGGGAAGGAGCCGGGGAGCTGTTTTTT
CAIGFGEGAGELFF
>NA|TRBJ2-7|TRBV29-1|TRBD1
TGCAGCCTCAGGGGGATCACCTACGAGCAGTACTTC
CSLRGITYEQYF
>NA|TRBJ1-3|TRBV9|NA
TGTGCCAGCAGCGATGAAGGGAGCTCTGGAAACACCATATATTTT
CASSDEGSSGNTIYF
>NA|TRBJ2-2|TRBV15|TRBD1
TGTGCCACCAGCAGAGGGACAGGGGTCACCGGGGAGCTGTTTTTT
CATSRGTGVTGELFF
>NA|TRBJ2-7|TRBV19|NA
TGTGCCAGTAGTATGTCCGGACTCTCGCCCTACGAGCGGTACTTC
CASSMSGLSPYERYF
>NA|TRBJ2-7|TRBV28|TRBD1
TGTGCCAGCAGTTTCAGGGGGATCAGCTCCTACGAGCAGTACTTC
CASSFRGISSYEQYF
>NA|TRBJ1-1|TRBV4-1|NA
TGCGCCAGCAGGCAGGCCAGGTCAGGGTATGATAACACTGAAGCTTTCTTT
CASRQARSGYDNTEAFF
>NA|TRBJ2-3|TRBV27|TRBD1
TGTGCCAGCAGGCTTTTGGACAGGACAGATACGCAGTATTTT
CASRLLDRTDTQYF
>once|TRBJ2-7|TRBV6-5|TRBD1
TGTGCCAGCAGCACAGGGGGCGGCTGGTACGAGCAGTACTTC
CASSTGGGWYEQYF
>NA|TRBJ1-2|TRBV25-1|NA
TGTGCCAGCAGTGAAACAGGCCTATATGGCTACACCTTC
CASSETGLYGYTF
>once|TRBJ1-1|TRBV29-1|NA
TGCAGCGGGGGCGCCGTGAACACTGAAGCTTTCTTT
CSGGAVNTEAFF
>NA|TRBJ1-1|TRBV9|NA
TGTGCCAGCAGCGCACACGGGGGTTTGAACACTGAAGCTTTCTTT
CASSAHGGLNTEAFF
>few|TRBJ2-7|TRBV11-2|NA
TGTGCCAGCAGCTTAATCGGGGAATCCTACGAGCAGTACTTC
CASSLIGESYEQYF
>NA|TRBJ2-2|TRBV9|NA
TGTGCCAGCAGCGAATACCCTACTAGTGCCGGGGAGCTGTTTTTT
CASSEYPTSAGELFF
>NA|TRBJ2-2|TRBV4-3|NA
TGCGCCAGCAGCCAAGACTGGCGGCTGCCCGGGGAGCTGTTTTTT
CASSQDWRLPGELFF
>once|TRBJ1-1|TRBV7-9|NA
TGTGCCAGCAGCTTAGTTGGGGGGATGAACACTGAAGCTTTCTTT
CASSLVGGMNTEAFF
>once|TRBJ2-7|TRBV7-9|TRBD1
TGTGCCAGCAGCCAGGGACAGTCCTACGAGCAGTACTTC
CASSQGQSYEQYF
>NA|TRBJ1-1|TRBV19|NA
TGTGCCAGTCGTTGGGGCAGGGGGAACACTGAAGCTTTCTTT
CASRWGRGNTEAFF
>NA|TRBJ2-7|TRBV11-2|TRBD2
TGTGCCAGCAGCTCCGGGACTAGCAGGTCATACGAGCAGTACTTC
CASSSGTSRSYEQYF
>NA|TRBJ1-2|TRBV4-3|NA
TGCGCCAGCAGCCAAGGGACAGCCAACTATGGCTACACCTTC
CASSQGTANYGYTF
>NA|TRBJ1-5|TRBV19|NA
TGTGCCAGTAGTATAGTGTCCCGGTTTAATCAGCCCCAGCATTTT
CASSIVSRFNQPQHF
>NA|TRBJ2-7|TRBV28|TRBD2
TGTGCCAGCGGTATACTAGCGGTATCCTACGAGCAGTACTTC
CASGILAVSYEQYF
>NA|TRBJ2-7|TRBV7-9|TRBD2
TGTGCCAGCAGCTACGGGGGGAGGGCCGACGAGCAGTACTTC
CASSYGGRADEQYF
>once|TRBJ2-3|TRBV6-5|NA
TGTGCCAGCAGTTACTCCATCGCACTAGATACGCAGTATTTT
CASSYSIALDTQYF
>NA|TRBJ2-1|TRBV11-2|NA
TGTGCCAGCAGCCCCGTTGGGCAGGGCCCCTACAATGAGCAGTTCTTC
CASSPVGQGPYNEQFF
>NA|TRBJ2-1|TRBV11-2|NA
TGTGCCAGCAGCGCACTAGCTGATGAGCAGTTCTTC
CASSALADEQFF
>NA|TRBJ2-7|TRBV29-1|TRBD1
TGCAGCGTTAGTAGCATAAACCGGGACAGGACCTTCTACGAGCAGTACTTC
CSVSSINRDRTFYEQYF
>NA|TRBJ2-1|TRBV27|TRBD2
TGTGCCAGCACCCTCTCTAGCGGTATATCAACTTCCTACAATGAGCAGTTCTTC
CASTLSSGISTSYNEQFF
>NA|TRBJ1-1|TRBV9|NA
TGTGCCAGCAGCGTAGTCACTAACACTGAAGCTTTCTTT
CASSVVTNTEAFF
>NA|TRBJ1-4|TRBV21-1|NA
TGTGCCAGCAGCAGTGGAGGGGCAACTAATGAAAAACTGTTTTTT
CASSSGGATNEKLFF
>NA|TRBJ1-4|TRBV19|NA
TGTGCCAGTACAAAACGGACAGAGCTTACAACTAATGAAAAACTGTTTTTT
CASTKRTELTTNEKLFF
>NA|TRBJ1-4|TRBV4-3|NA
TGCGCCAGCAGCCAAGATTTCGGGTTTGGGGAAAAACTGTTTTTT
CASSQDFGFGEKLFF
>NA|TRBJ2-1|TRBV4-1|TRBD1
TGCGCCAGCAGCCGTCCCGGGACAGGGATCCATGAGCAGTTCTTC
CASSRPGTGIHEQFF